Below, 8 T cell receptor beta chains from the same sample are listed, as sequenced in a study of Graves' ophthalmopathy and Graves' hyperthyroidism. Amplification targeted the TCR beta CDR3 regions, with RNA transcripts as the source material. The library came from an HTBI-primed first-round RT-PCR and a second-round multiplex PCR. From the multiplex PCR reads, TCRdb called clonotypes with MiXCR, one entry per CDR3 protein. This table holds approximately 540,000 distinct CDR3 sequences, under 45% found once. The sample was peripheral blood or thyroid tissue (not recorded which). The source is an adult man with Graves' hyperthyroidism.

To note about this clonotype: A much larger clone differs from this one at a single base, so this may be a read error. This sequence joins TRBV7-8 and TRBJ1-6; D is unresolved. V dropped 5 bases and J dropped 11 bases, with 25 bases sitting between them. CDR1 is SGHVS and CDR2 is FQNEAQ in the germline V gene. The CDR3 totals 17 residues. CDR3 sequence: CASSPNSLRWRNTPLHF. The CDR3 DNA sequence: TGTGCCAGCAGCCCTAACAGCCTAAGGTGGAGGAATACACCCCTCCACTTT.

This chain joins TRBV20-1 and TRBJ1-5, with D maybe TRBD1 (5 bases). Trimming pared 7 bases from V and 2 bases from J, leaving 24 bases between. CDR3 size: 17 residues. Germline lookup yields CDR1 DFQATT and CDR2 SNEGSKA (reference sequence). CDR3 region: CSVRLAGVKICNQPQHF. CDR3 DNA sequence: TGCAGTGTCAGACTAGCGGGGGTCAAGATCTGCAATCAGCCCCAGCATTTT.

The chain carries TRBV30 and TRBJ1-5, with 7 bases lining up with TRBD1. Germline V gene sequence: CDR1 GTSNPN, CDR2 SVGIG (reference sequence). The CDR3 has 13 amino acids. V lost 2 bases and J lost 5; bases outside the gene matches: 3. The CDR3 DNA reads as TGTGCCTGGAGTAAGGGGGCAGATCAGCCCCAGCATTTT. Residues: CAWSKGADQPQHF.

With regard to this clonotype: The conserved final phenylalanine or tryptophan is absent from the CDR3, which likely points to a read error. For the CDR3, the DNA is TGTGCCAGCAGCCACCGGACAGGGGGCAAAGAAGAGACCCAGTACCTC. Protein product: CASSHRTGGKEETQYL. The rearrangement uses TRBV5-4 and TRBJ2-5; 11 bases fit TRBD1. Unmatched junction bases numbered 8, after V lost 4 bases and J lost 3 bases. This CDR3 has 16 residues. Germline values: CDR1 SGHNT, CDR2 YYREEE (reference sequence).

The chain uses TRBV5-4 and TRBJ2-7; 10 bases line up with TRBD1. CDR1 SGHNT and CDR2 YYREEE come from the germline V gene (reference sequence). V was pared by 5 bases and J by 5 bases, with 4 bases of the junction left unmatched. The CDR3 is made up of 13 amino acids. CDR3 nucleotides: TGTGCCAGCAGGACGACAGGGGGCGACGAGCAGTACTTC. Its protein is CASRTTGGDEQYF.

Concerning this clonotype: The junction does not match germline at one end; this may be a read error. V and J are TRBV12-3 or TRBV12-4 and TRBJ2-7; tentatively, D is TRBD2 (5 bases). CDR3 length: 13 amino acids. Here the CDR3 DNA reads TGTGTCAGCAGATCGGGGAGCTCCTACGAGCAGTACTTC. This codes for CVSRSGSSYEQYF.

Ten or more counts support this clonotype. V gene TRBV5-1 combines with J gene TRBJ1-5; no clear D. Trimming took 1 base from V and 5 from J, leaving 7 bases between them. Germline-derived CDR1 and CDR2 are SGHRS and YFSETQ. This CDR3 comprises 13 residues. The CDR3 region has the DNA TGCGCCAGCAGCTTGTTCCCGGATCAGCCCCAGCATTTT. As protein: CASSLFPDQPQHF. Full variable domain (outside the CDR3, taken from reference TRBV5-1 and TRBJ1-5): KAGVTQTPRYLIKTRGQQVTLSCSPISGHRSVSWYQQTPGQGLQFLFEYFSETQRNKGNFPGRFSGRQFSNSRSEMNVSTLELGDSALYLCASSLFPDQPQHFGDGTRLSIL.

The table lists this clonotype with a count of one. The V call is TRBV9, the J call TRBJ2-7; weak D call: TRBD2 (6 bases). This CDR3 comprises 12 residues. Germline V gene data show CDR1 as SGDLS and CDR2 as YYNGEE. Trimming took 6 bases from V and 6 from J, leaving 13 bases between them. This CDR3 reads CASTVSGVEQYF. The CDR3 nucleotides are TGTGCCAGCACCGTTTCGGGGGTCGAGCAGTACTTC.